These 11 T cell receptor beta chains came from one sample sequenced in a study of Ad26.COV2.S vaccination and SARS-CoV-2 variants. Sequencing was performed with immunoSEQ multiplex PCR; in TCRdb, only in-frame clones are kept and a portion is missing. The sample has about 390,000 clones, more than 85% seen once. The treatment was: roughly 19 received Ad26.COV2.S at low or high dose, single or two shots; about 5 received placebo; per-sample allocation not given. Day 63 following the first vaccine or placebo injection was when the samples were taken. The material sequenced was peripheral blood, taken in a trial of Ad26.COV2.S vaccine versus placebo. Source of these receptors: a person between 18 and 60 years old who received the Ad26.COV2.S COVID-19 vaccine or a placebo.

The rearrangement links TRBV19 to TRBJ1-3, with no clear D. The CDR3 is 12 residues long. Trimming shortened V by 4 bases and J by 8 bases, and 9 bases separated the two germline ends. Per germline, CDR1 LNHDA and CDR2 SQIVND (reference sequence). The CDR3 coding sequence is TGTGCCAGTAGTAACCAACCGGACACCATATATTTT. Translating it yields CASSNQPDTIYF.

The CDR3 bases are TGTGCCAGCAGCCGGGTCCAGGCGACAGATACGCAGTATTTT. Translation: CASSRVQATDTQYF. This chain uses TRBV7-9 with TRBJ2-3, with D unresolved. The CDR3 spans 14 residues. With 5 bases removed from V and 3 bases from J, the gap between germline ends came to 12 bases. Germline assignment: CDR1 SEHNR and CDR2 FQNEAQ (reference sequence).

J is TRBJ1-4 and V is TRBV13; tentatively, D is TRBD1 (6 bases). Germline CDR1 PRHDT, CDR2 FYEKMQ (reference sequence). Between the trimmed V and J ends, which lost 4 bases and 3 bases, there was a span of 9 bases. This CDR3 contains 14 residues. CDR3 protein: CASSSGQPNEKLFF. The CDR3 coding sequence is TGTGCCAGCAGCTCGGGACAACCTAATGAAAAACTGTTTTTT.

This clone has just a few counts. The chain carries TRBV25-1 and TRBJ1-1, with a weak D call TRBD1 (5 bases). V was cut by 4 bases and J by 5 bases, with 11 bases left in between. The CDR3 covers 13 residues. Per the germline V gene, CDR1 is MGHDK and CDR2 is SYGVNS. Here the CDR3 DNA reads TGTGCCAGCAGTGCCAGGGCTCGGACTGAAGCTTTCTTT. It codes for CASSARARTEAFF.

Concerning this clone: Other nucleotide sequences from this sample produce the same CDR3. The rearrangement links TRBV7-9 to TRBJ2-1; tentative D call: TRBD2 (6 bases). Trimming removed 0 bases from V and 7 bases from J, with 7 bases in between. Looked up from germline, CDR1 is SEHNR and CDR2 is FQNEAQ (reference sequence). The CDR3 sequence is 13 residues long. CDR3: CASSLAGGNEQFF. The CDR3 DNA sequence: TGTGCCAGCAGCTTAGCGGGGGGAAATGAGCAGTTCTTC.

This chain uses TRBV12-3 or TRBV12-4 with TRBJ1-2, with a weak D call TRBD1 (6 bases). Trimming pared 4 bases from V and 4 bases from J, leaving 10 bases between. This CDR3 spans 13 amino acids. The CDR3 loop reads CASSSDRLYGYTF. The CDR3 nucleotides read TGTGCCAGCAGTTCCGACAGGCTCTATGGCTACACCTTC.

The rearrangement links TRBV13 to TRBJ2-1; 7 bases map to TRBD1. Germline trimming cut 8 bases from V and 7 bases from J; bases unmatched to any gene: 8. CDR1 and CDR2 from the germline V gene are PRHDT and FYEKMQ (reference sequence). The CDR3 runs 13 residues. The CDR3: CASGPGGYNEQFF. CDR3 in DNA: TGTGCCAGCGGGCCAGGGGGTTATAATGAGCAGTTCTTC. Full variable domain (rest looked up from reference TRBV13 and TRBJ2-1): AAGVIQSPRHLIKEKRETATLKCYPIPRHDTVYWYQQGPGQDPQFLISFYEKMQSDKGSIPDRFSAQQFSDYHSELNMSSLELGDSALYFCASGPGGYNEQFFGPGTRLTVL.

This clone has only a few counts. The rearrangement joins TRBV5-4 to TRBJ2-7, with D possibly matching TRBD1 (8 bases). Germline CDR1 is SGHNT and CDR2 is YYREEE (reference sequence). This CDR3 contains 14 residues. V lost 7 bases and J lost 3, with 17 bases in between. CDR3 residues: CASSRGDRNYEQYF. The CDR3 DNA reads as TGTGCCAGCTCCCGGGGGGACAGGAACTACGAGCAGTACTTC.

The J gene is TRBJ1-2, the V gene TRBV29-1; D gene ambiguous. There are 12 residues in the CDR3. Germline-derived CDR1 and CDR2 are SQVTM and ANQGSEA. Trimming cost V 3 bases and J 1 base, with 6 bases left between them. CDR3: CSVDQVNYGYTF. CDR3 sequence (DNA): TGCAGCGTTGATCAGGTTAACTATGGCTACACCTTC. The full variable domain, in which reference TRBV29-1 and TRBJ1-2 provide the parts outside the CDR3, is SAVISQKPSRDICQRGTSLTIQCQVDSQVTMMFWYRQQPGQSLTLIATANQGSEATYESGFVIDKFPISRPNLTFSTLTVSNMSPEDSSIYLCSVDQVNYGYTFGSGTRLTVV.

The J gene is TRBJ1-1, the V gene TRBV6-5; TRBD1 matches 8 bases. Losses at the gene ends were 8 bases for V and 7 bases for J; bases not matched to a gene: 9. Germline values: CDR1 MNHEY, CDR2 SVGAGI. CDR3 length equals 13 residues. CDR3 loop: CASRLPGGDEAFF. CDR3 sequence (DNA): TGTGCCAGCCGCCTACCAGGGGGCGATGAAGCTTTCTTT.

V and J are TRBV4-1 and TRBJ2-3; 11 nucleotides align to TRBD2. V gave up 4 bases and J gave up 5 bases; unmatched junction bases: 11. CDR1 and CDR2 (germline): MGHRA, YSYEKL. The CDR3 runs to 17 residues. CDR3 DNA sequence: TGCGCCAGCAGCCTCCTGAGACTAGCGGGGCCTGTAGATACGCAGTATTTT. As protein: CASSLLRLAGPVDTQYF.